This TCR beta chain was obtained from a study of blood T cell repertoires in COVID-19. As for the study in general: COVID-19 samples collected from the United States, Italy and Spain covered acute and convalescent phases.

Sequencing was performed with immunoSEQ multiplex PCR; in TCRdb, only in-frame clones are kept and a portion is missing. The sample contains 250,000 to 400,000 clones, roughly 86% of which appear only once. In its sample, this clone was seen once. Membership in each cohort depended on participant-reported clinical history. The source material was PBMCs or T cells enriched from blood (not recorded which). The receptor's source is a woman aged 25-40 years who had recovered from COVID-19.

This CDR3 is CASRIGDNTEAFF. CDR3 in DNA: TGCGCCAGCAGGATAGGAGATAACACTGAAGCTTTCTTT. The chain couples TRBV5-1 to TRBJ1-1; D remains ambiguous. The CDR3 consists of 13 residues. Trimming left V 5 bases short and J 2 bases short, with 10 bases between. Germline V gene sequence: CDR1 SGHRS, CDR2 YFSETQ.